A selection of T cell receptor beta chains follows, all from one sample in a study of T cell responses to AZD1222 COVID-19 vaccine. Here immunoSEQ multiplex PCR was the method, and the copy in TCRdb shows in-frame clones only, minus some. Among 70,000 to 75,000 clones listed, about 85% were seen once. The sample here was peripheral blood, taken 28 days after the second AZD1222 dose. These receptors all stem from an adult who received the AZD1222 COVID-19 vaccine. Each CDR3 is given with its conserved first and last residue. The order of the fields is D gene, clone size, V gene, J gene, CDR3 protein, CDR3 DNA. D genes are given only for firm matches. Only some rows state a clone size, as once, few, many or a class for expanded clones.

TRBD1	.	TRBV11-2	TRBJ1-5	CASSARTGRFNQPQHF	TGTGCCAGCAGCGCCCGGACAGGAAGATTCAATCAGCCCCAGCATTTT
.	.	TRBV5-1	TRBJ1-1	CASSLVFAASMNTEAFF	TGCGCCAGCAGCTTGGTCTTCGCAGCCAGCATGAACACTGAAGCTTTCTTT
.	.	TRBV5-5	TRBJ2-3	CASSLIGQVTQYF	TGTGCCAGCAGCTTGATTGGTCAGGTAACGCAGTATTTT
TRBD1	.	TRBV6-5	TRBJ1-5	CASSYDREGGQPQHF	TGTGCCAGCAGTTACGACAGGGAAGGTGGTCAGCCCCAGCATTTT
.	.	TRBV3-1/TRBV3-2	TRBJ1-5	CASSHSPDSQGQPQHF	TGTGCCAGCAGCCATTCACCGGACAGTCAGGGACAGCCCCAGCATTTT
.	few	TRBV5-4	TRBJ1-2	CASSFGFDGYTF	TGTGCCAGCAGCTTTGGCTTCGATGGCTACACCTTC
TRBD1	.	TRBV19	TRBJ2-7	CASRGTGRTYEQYF	TGTGCCAGTAGGGGGACAGGGAGAACCTACGAGCAGTACTTC
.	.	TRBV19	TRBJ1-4	CASRTRINEKLFF	TGTGCCAGTCGAACCCGGATTAATGAAAAACTGTTTTTT
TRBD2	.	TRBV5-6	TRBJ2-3	CASSFSGRARNTQYF	TGTGCCAGCAGCTTTAGCGGGAGGGCCAGGAATACGCAGTATTTT
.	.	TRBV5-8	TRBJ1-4	CASSLEPATNEKLFF	TGTGCCAGCAGCTTGGAACCAGCAACTAATGAAAAACTGTTTTTT
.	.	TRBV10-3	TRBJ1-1	CAISESQGSTEAFF	TGTGCCATCAGTGAGTCGCAGGGAAGCACTGAAGCTTTCTTT
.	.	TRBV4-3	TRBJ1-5	CASSQDWVGTLKDQPQHF	TGCGCCAGCAGCCAAGATTGGGTGGGGACATTGAAGGATCAGCCCCAGCATTTT
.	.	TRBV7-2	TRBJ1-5	CASSSTVPAVQPQHF	TGTGCCAGCAGCTCGACAGTGCCCGCCGTCCAGCCCCAGCATTTT
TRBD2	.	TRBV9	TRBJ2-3	CASSATGLGGTDTQYF	TGTGCCAGCAGCGCGACCGGACTAGGAGGTACCGATACGCAGTATTTT
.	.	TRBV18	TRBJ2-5	CASSPRTEETQYF	TGTGCCAGCTCACCGAGGACAGAAGAGACCCAGTACTTC
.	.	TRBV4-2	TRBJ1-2	CASSPQANYGYTF	TGTGCCAGCAGCCCACAGGCGAACTATGGCTACACCTTC
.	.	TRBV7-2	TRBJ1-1	CASRPGVEDRAFF	TGTGCCAGCAGACCCGGGGTAGAAGATAGGGCTTTCTTT
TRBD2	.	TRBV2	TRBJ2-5	CASRIPGLGHLGETQYF	TGTGCCAGCAGGATCCCGGGACTAGGACACCTTGGGGAGACCCAGTACTTC
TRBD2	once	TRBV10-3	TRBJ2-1	CAILAGVEGVYNEQFF	TGTGCCATCCTCGCGGGGGTGGAGGGAGTTTACAATGAGCAGTTCTTC
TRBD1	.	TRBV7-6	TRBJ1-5	CASSLQPSGQGNQPQHF	TGTGCCAGCAGCTTACAGCCATCGGGACAGGGTAATCAGCCCCAGCATTTT
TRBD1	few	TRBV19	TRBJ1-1	CATRLGQGRTEAFF	TGTGCCACACGACTCGGACAGGGTAGGACTGAAGCTTTCTTT
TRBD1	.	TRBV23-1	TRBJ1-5	CASSHPTGVGSNQPQHF	TGCGCCAGCAGTCACCCGACAGGGGTCGGCAGCAATCAGCCCCAGCATTTT
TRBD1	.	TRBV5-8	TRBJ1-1	CASSLDRGIGEAFF	TGTGCCAGCAGCTTAGACAGGGGAATAGGTGAAGCTTTCTTT
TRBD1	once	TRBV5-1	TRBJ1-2	CASSFGQGVDGYTF	TGCGCCAGCAGCTTCGGACAGGGGGTTGATGGCTACACCTTC
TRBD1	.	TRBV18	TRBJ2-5	CASSRGTGGEETQYF	TGTGCCAGCTCACGAGGGACAGGGGGCGAAGAGACCCAGTACTTC
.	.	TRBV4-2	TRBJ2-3	CASSYRDTLTDTQYF	TGTGCCAGCAGCTACCGGGACACTCTCACAGATACGCAGTATTTT
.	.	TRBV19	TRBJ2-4	CATDGTACSLDIQYF	TGTGCCACCGACGGGACGGCCTGTTCGTTGGACATTCAGTACTTC
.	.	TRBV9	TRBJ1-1	CASSVEYRGTEAFF	TGTGCCAGCAGCGTAGAGTATCGAGGTACTGAAGCTTTCTTT
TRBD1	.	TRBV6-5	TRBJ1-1	CASSYSGTGVTEAFF	TGTGCCAGCAGTTACAGCGGGACAGGGGTTACTGAAGCTTTCTTT
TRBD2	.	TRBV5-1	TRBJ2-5	CASSLTAGRAETQYF	TGCGCCAGCAGCTTAACAGCTGGGAGGGCAGAGACCCAGTACTTC
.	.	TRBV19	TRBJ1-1	CASSDPGTPSNTEAFF	TGTGCCAGTAGCGATCCCGGGACACCTTCGAACACTGAAGCTTTCTTT